Listed below are T cell receptor beta chains from one sample, sequenced in a study of cytomegalovirus exposure and HLA in healthy donors. The data were produced by immunoSEQ multiplex PCR, yet TCRdb's version contains in-frame clones alone and is incomplete. The sample yields 100,000 to 150,000 clones, around 70% seen once. The sequenced sample was PBMCs. These receptors were collected from a man aged 35 to 55 in good health and CMV-seropositive. Each CDR3 is given with its conserved first and last residue.

TRBV19	TRBJ2-7	CASRDRPTIRISAAYYEQYF
TRBV19	TRBJ1-5	CASSQSGGLNQPQHF
TRBV6-1	TRBJ1-6	CASYPRTGVNSPLHF
TRBV9	TRBJ1-5	CASSTSGQGNQPQHF
TRBV6-5	TRBJ1-5	CASSYDGRGEHF
TRBV11-2	-	CASSFASSPGYEQYF
TRBV6-5	TRBJ2-7	CASSYPGSYEQYF
TRBV27	-	CASSLRQSAASSYEQYF
TRBV6-1	TRBJ2-7	CASSEWGTGAYEQYF
TRBV21-1	TRBJ2-1	CAAGGREGSGEQFF